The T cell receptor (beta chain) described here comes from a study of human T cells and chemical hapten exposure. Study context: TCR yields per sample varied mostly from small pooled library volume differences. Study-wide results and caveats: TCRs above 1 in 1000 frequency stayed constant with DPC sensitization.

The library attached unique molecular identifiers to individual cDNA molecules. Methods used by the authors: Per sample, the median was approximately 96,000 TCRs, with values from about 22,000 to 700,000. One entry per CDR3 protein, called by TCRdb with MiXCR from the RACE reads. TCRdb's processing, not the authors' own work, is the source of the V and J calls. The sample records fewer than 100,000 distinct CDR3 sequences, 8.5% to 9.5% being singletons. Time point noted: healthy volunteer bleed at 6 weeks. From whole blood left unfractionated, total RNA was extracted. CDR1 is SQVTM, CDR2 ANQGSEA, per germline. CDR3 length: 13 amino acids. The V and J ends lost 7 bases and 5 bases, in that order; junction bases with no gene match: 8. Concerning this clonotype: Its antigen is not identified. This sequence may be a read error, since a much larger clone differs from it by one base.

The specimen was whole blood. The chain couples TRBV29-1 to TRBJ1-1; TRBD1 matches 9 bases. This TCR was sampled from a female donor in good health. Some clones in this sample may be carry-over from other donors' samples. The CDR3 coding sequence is TGCAGCGGACGGGGACAGGGACGAACTGAAGCTTTCTTT. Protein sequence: CSGRGQGRTEAFF.